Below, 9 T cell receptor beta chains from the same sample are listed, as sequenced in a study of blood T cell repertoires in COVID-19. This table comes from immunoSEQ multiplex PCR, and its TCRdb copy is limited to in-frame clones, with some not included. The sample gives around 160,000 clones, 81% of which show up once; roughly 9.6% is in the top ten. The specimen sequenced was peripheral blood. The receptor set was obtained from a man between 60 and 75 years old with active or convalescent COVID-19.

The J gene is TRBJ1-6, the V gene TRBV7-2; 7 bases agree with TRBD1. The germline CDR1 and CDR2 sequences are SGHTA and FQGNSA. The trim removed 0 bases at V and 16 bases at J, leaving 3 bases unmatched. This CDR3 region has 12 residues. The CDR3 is CASSLAGQLLHF. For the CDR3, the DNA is TGTGCCAGCAGCTTAGCGGGACAGCTACTCCACTTT.

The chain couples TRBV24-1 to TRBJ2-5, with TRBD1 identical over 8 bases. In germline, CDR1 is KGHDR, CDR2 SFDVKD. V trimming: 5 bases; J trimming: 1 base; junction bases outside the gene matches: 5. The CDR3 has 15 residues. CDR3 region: CATSARQGLQETQYF. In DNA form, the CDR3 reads TGTGCCACCAGTGCCAGACAGGGGCTCCAAGAGACCCAGTACTTC.

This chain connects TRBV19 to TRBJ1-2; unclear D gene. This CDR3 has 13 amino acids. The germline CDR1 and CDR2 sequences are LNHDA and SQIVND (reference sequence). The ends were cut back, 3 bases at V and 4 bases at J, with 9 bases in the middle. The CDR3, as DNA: TGTGCCAGTAGTATGGGAGCCTCCTATGGCTACACCTTC. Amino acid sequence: CASSMGASYGYTF.

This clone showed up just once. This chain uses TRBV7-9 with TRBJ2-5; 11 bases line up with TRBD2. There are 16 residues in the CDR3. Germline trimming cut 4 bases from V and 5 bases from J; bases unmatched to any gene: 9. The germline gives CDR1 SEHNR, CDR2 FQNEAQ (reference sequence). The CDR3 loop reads CASSSLLAGVDETQYF. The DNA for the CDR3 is TGTGCCAGCAGCTCCTTACTAGCGGGAGTTGACGAGACCCAGTACTTC. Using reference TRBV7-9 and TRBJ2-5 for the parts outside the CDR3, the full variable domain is DTGVSQNPRHKITKRGQNVTFRCDPISEHNRLYWYRQTLGQGPEFLTYFQNEAQLEKSRLLSDRFSAERPKGSFSTLEIQRTEQGDSAMYLCASSSLLAGVDETQYFGPGTRLLVL.

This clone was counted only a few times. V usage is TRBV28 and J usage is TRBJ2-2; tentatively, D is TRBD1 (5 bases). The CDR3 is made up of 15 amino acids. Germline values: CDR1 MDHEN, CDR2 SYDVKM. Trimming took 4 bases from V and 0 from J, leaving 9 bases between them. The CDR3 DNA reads TGTGCCAGCAGTTCTTGGACACCGAACACCGGGGAGCTGTTTTTT. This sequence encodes CASSSWTPNTGELFF.

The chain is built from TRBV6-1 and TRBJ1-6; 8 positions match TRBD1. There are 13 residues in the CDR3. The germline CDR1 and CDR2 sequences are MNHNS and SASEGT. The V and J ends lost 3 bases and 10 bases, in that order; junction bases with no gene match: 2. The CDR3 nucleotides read TGTGCCAGCAGTGACAGGGGGCGATCACCCCTCCACTTT. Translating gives CASSDRGRSPLHF.

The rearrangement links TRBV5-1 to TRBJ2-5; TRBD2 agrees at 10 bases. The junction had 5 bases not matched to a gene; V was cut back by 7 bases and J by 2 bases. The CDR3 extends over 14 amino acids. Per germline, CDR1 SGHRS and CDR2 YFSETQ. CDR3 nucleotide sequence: TGCGCCAGCGGTAGAGCGGGGGGGCAAGAGACCCAGTACTTC. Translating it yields CASGRAGGQETQYF.

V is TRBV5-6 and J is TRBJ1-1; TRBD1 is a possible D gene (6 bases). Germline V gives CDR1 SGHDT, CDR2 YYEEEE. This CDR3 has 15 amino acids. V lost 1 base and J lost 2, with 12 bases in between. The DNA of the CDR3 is TGTGCCAGCAGCTTGACGGACAGAGTTAACACTGAAGCTTTCTTT. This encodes CASSLTDRVNTEAFF. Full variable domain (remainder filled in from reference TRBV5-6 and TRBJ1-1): DAGVTQSPTHLIKTRGQQVTLRCSPKSGHDTVSWYQQALGQGPQFIFQYYEEEERQRGNFPDRFSGHQFPNYSSELNVNALLLGDSALYLCASSLTDRVNTEAFFGQGTRLTVV.

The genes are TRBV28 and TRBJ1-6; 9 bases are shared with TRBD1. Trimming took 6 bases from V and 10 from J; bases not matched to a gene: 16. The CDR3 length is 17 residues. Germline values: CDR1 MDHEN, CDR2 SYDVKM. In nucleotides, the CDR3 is TGTGCCAGCAGCCCACCTCCGGGACAGGGTCGGCGCTCACCCCTCCACTTT. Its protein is CASSPPPGQGRRSPLHF. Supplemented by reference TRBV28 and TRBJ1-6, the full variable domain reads DVKVTQSSRYLVKRTGEKVFLECVQDMDHENMFWYRQDPGLGLRLIYFSYDVKMKEKGDIPEGYSVSREKKERFSLILESASTNQTSMYLCASSPPPGQGRRSPLHFGNGTRLTVT.